This T cell receptor beta chain came from a study of blood T cell repertoires in COVID-19. Whole-study context: Samples taken during acute and convalescent COVID-19 were collected in the United States, Italy and Spain. In each case, the material was cDNA or gDNA derived from T cells, B-cell-depleted T cells, or PBMCs.

Method: immunoSEQ multiplex PCR; TCRdb's copy keeps in-frame clones and lacks some. The profile shows 150,000 to 200,000 clones, roughly nine tenths of them singletons. This clone was seen a handful of times. V shed 4 bases and J shed 5 bases, with 18 bases lying between them. CDR1 SNHLY and CDR2 FYNNEI come from the germline V gene. CDR3 size: 15 residues. Membership in each cohort depended on participant-reported clinical history. The chain couples TRBV2 to TRBJ2-7; D perhaps matches TRBD1 (7 bases). The clonotype was recovered from a woman aged 40 to 55 with acute COVID-19. Specimen: PBMCs or T cells enriched from blood (not recorded which). Here the CDR3 DNA reads TGTGCCAGCAGTGGCGGGGCAGGGGGAATCCACGAGCAGTACTTC. Translated: CASSGGAGGIHEQYF.